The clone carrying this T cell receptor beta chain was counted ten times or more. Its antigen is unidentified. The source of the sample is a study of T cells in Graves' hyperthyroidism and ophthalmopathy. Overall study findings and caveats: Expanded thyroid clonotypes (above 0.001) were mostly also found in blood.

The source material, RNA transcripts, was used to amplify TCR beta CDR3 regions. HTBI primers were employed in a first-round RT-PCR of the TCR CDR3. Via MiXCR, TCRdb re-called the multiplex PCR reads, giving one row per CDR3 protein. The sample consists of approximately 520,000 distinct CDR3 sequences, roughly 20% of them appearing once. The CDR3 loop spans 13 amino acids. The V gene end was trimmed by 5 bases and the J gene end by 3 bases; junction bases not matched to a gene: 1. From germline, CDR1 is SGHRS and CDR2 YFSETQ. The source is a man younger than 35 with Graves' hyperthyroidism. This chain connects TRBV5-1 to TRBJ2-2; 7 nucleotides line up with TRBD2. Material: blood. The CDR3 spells CASSGGDTGELFF. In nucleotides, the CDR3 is TGCGCCAGCAGTGGGGGGGACACCGGGGAGCTGTTTTTT.